The rows below give T cell receptor beta chains drawn from one sample of a study of T cells after yellow fever vaccination. TCRdb processed the 5' RACE reads anew with MiXCR; each CDR3 protein has one entry. The table lists 400,000 or so distinct CDR3 sequences, approximately 10% of them singletons, with 18% in the top ten. The source material was PBMCs, sampled on the day of the first yellow fever vaccination. These receptors were taken from a man younger than 35 who received the YFV17D yellow fever vaccine. The conserved cysteine and the conserved F or W are not part of the CDR3 here. Fields, in order: J gene, CDR3 length, V gene, CDR3 protein.

TRBJ1-5	16	TRBV5-6	ASSLGTGLSLSNQPQH
TRBJ2-7	11	TRBV29-1	SAETPSSYEQY
TRBJ2-2	10	TRBV6-2/TRBV6-3	ASSYSAGELF
TRBJ1-2	14	TRBV29-1	SVEGLRDSANYGYT
TRBJ1-2	14	TRBV4-1	ASSHSRQGPFGGYT
TRBJ2-7	14	TRBV6-1	ASRLGTSGQGREQY
TRBJ2-6	15	TRBV6-5	ASSYWVTSAGANVLT
TRBJ1-2	11	TRBV7-6	ASSDYTRVGYT
TRBJ2-1	19	TRBV5-1	ASSLGSVGSSGGGSYNEQF
TRBJ2-3	14	TRBV7-9	ASSLFGGESTDTQY
TRBJ2-5	11	TRBV24-1	ATSLSGGRDQY
TRBJ2-3	12	TRBV12-3/TRBV12-4	ASTLRGGTDTQY
TRBJ1-2	12	TRBV6-5	ASSWGTPNYGYT
TRBJ1-5	11	TRBV20-1	SALRDSNQPQH
TRBJ1-4	13	TRBV11-2	ASSGPGVANEKLF
TRBJ2-5	11	TRBV13	ASSLLRLAEQY
TRBJ2-3	12	TRBV11-3	ASSSSGGLDTQY
TRBJ2-3	15	TRBV7-2	ASSTLVSSGGTDTQY
TRBJ2-1	15	TRBV14	ASSPTRASRLWHEQF
TRBJ2-3	16	TRBV2	AFSFTGTSGGGTDTQY
TRBJ2-1	12	TRBV20-1	SARADREGDEQF
TRBJ1-6	14	TRBV4-1	ASSQGARGRGSPLH
TRBJ2-3	14	TRBV9	ASSVGGGRGGGTQY
TRBJ2-7	11	TRBV6-6	ASSPRVGDEQY
TRBJ1-3	12	TRBV5-5	ASSPTASGNTIY
TRBJ1-1	12	TRBV5-1	ASSLGPAGTEAF
TRBJ1-1	10	TRBV6-1	ASERDGGEAF
TRBJ2-2	14	TRBV4-3	ASSQEGRPGTGELF
TRBJ2-1	9	TRBV6-2/TRBV6-3	ATAVWGEQF
TRBJ2-5	12	TRBV12-3/TRBV12-4	ASSLGQGGETQY
TRBJ1-5	11	TRBV7-2	ASSTGPNQPQH
TRBJ2-3	14	TRBV7-2	ASSLGGTGVADTQY
TRBJ2-1	13	TRBV24-1	ATSDEAGGYNEQF
TRBJ2-1	15	TRBV20-1	SARAWSGGLMLNEQF
TRBJ2-4	14	TRBV14	ASSQEAGGSENIQY
TRBJ1-2	13	TRBV11-2	ASSLTGVLNYGYT
TRBJ1-1	13	TRBV7-9	ASSQDGQENTEAF
TRBJ1-2	13	TRBV4-1	ASSQEVAQYYGYT
TRBJ2-1	14	TRBV3-1	ASSPPDRVMNNEQF
TRBJ2-1	12	TRBV20-1	SARPGDPYNEQF
TRBJ2-1	13	TRBV24-1	ATSDPSRGDNEQF
TRBJ2-7	11	TRBV5-1	ASSLEPDYEQY
TRBJ1-5	12	TRBV6-2/TRBV6-3	ASRSQGANQPQH
TRBJ2-1	13	TRBV4-1	ASSPGLASYNEQF
TRBJ1-2	10	TRBV7-9	ASSRQGTGYT
TRBJ1-6	15	TRBV4-3	ASSQDNRGRGNSPLH
TRBJ1-5	12	TRBV12-3/TRBV12-4	ASSFPGRAWPQH
TRBJ1-2	12	TRBV11-2	ASRPSRGDYGYT
TRBJ1-5	13	TRBV7-2	ASSPEAGLGQPQH
TRBJ2-7	13	TRBV28	ASIPGGTLSYEQY
TRBJ2-1	13	TRBV6-5	ASSYGQGEGNEQF
TRBJ1-5	12	TRBV4-2	AISHGQFNQPQH
TRBJ2-3	11	TRBV24-1	ATSASGPDTQY